The 7 T cell receptor beta chains listed next were all sequenced from one sample in a study of glioma-infiltrating T cells. TCR alpha and beta CDR3 regions were amplified from RNA using iRepertoire nested multiplex PCR. TCRdb re-analysed the multiplex PCR reads in MiXCR, keeping a single row per CDR3 protein. Of 110,000 or so distinct CDR3 sequences in the sample, less than 30% are singletons; the top ten hold around 30%. The specimen sequenced was glioma tissue, nonneoplastic brain tissue, or PBMCs (not recorded which). The receptors come from a human donor with low-grade glioma or glioblastoma, undergoing nonglioma brain surgery, or in good health (not recorded which).

As regards this clonotype: The final CDR3 position lacks the conserved phenylalanine or tryptophan, pointing to a likely read error. V gene TRBV2 combines with J gene TRBJ1-2, with TRBD1 matching over 9 bases. This CDR3 comprises 14 residues. V lost 6 bases, J lost 4 bases, and 6 bases stayed unmatched. Germline CDR1 reads SNHLY; CDR2 reads FYNNEI. CDR3 in amino acids: CASRYRGLGYGYTL. CDR3 DNA sequence: TGTGCCAGCAGGTACAGGGGGCTGGGCTATGGCTACACCCTC.

About this clonotype: Its ends do not fully match the called genes, so a read error is possible. The chain employs TRBV5-1 and TRBJ2-3, with D possibly matching TRBD1 (6 bases). The germline CDR1 and CDR2 sequences are SGHRS and YFSETQ. The CDR3 runs to 12 residues. The CDR3 loop is CASSRTTGTQYF. As DNA, the CDR3 is TGCGCCAGCAGCCGGACGACAGGTACGCAGTATTTT.

As concerns this clonotype: Relative to the germline gene, one junction end is altered; a read error may explain this. V gene TRBV9 combines with J gene TRBJ2-7, with TRBD2 matching over 7 bases. Germline CDR1 reads SGDLS; CDR2 reads YYNGEE. This CDR3 is built from 14 residues. The CDR3 DNA is TGTGACAGCAGCGGCGGGGGTTGGCTCTACGAGCAGTACTTC. Translated: CDSSGGGWLYEQYF.

This clonotype has a count of ten or more. V usage is TRBV6-1 and J usage is TRBJ2-7; 8 bases line up with TRBD2. The CDR3 sequence is 15 residues long. V gave up 6 bases and J gave up 1 base; unmatched junction bases: 8. Germline V CDR1 and CDR2: MNHNS, SASEGT. As DNA, the CDR3 is TGTGCCAGCAGGTTAGCGGGGTCAACTTCCTACGAGCAGTACTTC. It is translated as CASRLAGSTSYEQYF.

Note on this clonotype: Mismatch with germline at one junction end may stem from a read error. The V gene is TRBV6-6, the J gene TRBJ2-1; 7 positions agree with TRBD1. The CDR3 is 14 residues long. Looked up from germline, CDR1 is MNHNY and CDR2 is SVGAGI (reference sequence). The CDR3 is CAGRLRDRANEQFF. CDR3 bases: TGTGCCGGCAGGCTCCGGGACAGAGCAAATGAGCAGTTCTTC.

In the case of this clonotype: Since a much larger clone is just one base distant, this may be a read error. The conserved closing phenylalanine or tryptophan is absent in this CDR3, likely reflecting a read error. The chain carries TRBV7-2 and TRBJ2-7; D is ambiguous. The germline V gene has CDR1 SGHTA and CDR2 FQGNSA. The length of the CDR3 is 15 residues. CDR3 amino acids: CASSSGTARGVEQYL. The CDR3 region has the DNA TGCGCCAGCAGTTCCGGAACAGCTCGTGGCGTCGAGCAGTACTTG.

A remark on this clonotype: A much larger clone lies a single base off, so this may be a read error. V is TRBV19 and J is TRBJ1-2, with a weak D call TRBD1 (6 bases). The germline CDR1 and CDR2 sequences are LNHDA and SQIVND (reference sequence). This CDR3 spans 14 amino acids. Trimming took off 6 bases at V and 8 bases at J, with 19 bases between the two ends. The CDR3 protein is CASRLDRRTMGYTF. CDR3 DNA sequence: TGTGCCAGTAGGTTAGACAGGAGAACTATGGGCTACACCTTC.